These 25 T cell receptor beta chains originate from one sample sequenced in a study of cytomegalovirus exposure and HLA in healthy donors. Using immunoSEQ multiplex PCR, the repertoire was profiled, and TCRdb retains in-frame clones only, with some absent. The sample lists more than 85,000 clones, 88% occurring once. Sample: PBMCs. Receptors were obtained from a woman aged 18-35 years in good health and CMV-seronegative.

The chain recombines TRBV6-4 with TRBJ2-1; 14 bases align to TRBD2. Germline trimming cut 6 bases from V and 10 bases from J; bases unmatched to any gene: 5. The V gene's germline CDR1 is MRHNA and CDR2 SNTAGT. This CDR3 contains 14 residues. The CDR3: CASSPGLAGAEQFF. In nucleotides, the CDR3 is TGTGCCAGCAGCCCGGGACTAGCGGGGGCCGAGCAGTTCTTC.

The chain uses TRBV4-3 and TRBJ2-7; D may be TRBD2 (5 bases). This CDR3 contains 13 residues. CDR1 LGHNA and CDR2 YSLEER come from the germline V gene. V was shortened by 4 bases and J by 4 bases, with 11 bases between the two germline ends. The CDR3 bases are TGCGCCAGCAGCCCCGGGGTGGAATACGAGCAGTACTTC. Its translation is CASSPGVEYEQYF.

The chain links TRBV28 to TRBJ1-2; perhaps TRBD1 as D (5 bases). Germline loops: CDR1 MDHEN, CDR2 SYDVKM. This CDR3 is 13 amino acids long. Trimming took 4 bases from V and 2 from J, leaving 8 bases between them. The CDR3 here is CASSYRGNYGYTF. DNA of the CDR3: TGTGCCAGCAGTTATCGGGGGAACTATGGCTACACCTTC.

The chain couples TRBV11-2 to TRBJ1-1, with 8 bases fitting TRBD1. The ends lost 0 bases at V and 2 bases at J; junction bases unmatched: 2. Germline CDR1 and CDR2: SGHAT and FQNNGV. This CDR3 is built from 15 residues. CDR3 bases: TGTGCCAGCAGCTTAGAGGACAGGGTTAACACTGAAGCTTTCTTT. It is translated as CASSLEDRVNTEAFF.

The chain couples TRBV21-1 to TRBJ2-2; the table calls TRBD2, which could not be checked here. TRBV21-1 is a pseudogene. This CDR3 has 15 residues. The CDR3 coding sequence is TGTGCCAGCAGCAATCGGGGGGGTTCTAACGGGGAGCTGTTTTTT. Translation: CASSNRGGSNGELFF.

As DNA, the CDR3 is TGTGCCAGCACCTCAGGGGGTTATGGCTACACCTTC. Its translation: CASTSGGYGYTF. The rearrangement joins TRBV28 to TRBJ1-2; the match to TRBD1 covers 7 bases. The germline V gene encodes CDR1 MDHEN and CDR2 SYDVKM. The CDR3 spans 12 residues. The ends lost 7 bases at V and 5 bases at J; junction bases unmatched: 4.

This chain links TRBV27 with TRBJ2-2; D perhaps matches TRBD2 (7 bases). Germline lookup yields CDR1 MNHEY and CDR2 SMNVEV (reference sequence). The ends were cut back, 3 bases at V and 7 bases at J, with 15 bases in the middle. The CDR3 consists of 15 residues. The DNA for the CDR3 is TGTGCCAGCAGTTTGGTCGGGGGGCCGGGCGGGGAGCTGTTTTTT. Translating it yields CASSLVGGPGGELFF.

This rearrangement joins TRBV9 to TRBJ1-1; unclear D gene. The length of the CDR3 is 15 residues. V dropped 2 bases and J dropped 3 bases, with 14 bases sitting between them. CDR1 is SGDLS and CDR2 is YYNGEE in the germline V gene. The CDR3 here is CASSVTGRVDTEAFF. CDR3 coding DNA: TGTGCCAGCAGCGTCACCGGGAGGGTTGACACTGAAGCTTTCTTT.

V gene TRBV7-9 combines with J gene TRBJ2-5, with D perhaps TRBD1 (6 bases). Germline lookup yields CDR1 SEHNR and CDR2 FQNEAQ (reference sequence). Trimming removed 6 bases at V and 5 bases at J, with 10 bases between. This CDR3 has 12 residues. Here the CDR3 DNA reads TGTGCCAGCAGGGGGGCTATGGAGACCCAGTACTTC. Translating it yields CASRGAMETQYF.

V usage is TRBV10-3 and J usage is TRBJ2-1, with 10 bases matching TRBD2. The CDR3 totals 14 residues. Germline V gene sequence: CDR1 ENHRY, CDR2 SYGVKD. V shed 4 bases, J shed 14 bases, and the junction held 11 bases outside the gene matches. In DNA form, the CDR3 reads TGTGCCATCAGTGCCCCTCTAGCGGGAGACGCTAAGTTCTTC. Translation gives CAISAPLAGDAKFF.

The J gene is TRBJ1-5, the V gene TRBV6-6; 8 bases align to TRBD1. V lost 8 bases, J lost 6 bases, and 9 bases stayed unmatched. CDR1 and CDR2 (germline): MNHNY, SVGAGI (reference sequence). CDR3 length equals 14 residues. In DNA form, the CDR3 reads TGTGCCAGCCAAGGACAGGGTGATGGTCAGCCCCAGCATTTT. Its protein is CASQGQGDGQPQHF.

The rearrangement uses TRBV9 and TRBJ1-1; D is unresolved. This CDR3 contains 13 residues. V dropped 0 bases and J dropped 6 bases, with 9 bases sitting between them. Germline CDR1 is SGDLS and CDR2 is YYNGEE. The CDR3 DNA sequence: TGTGCCAGCAGCGTAGCTCTGGAGGCTGAAGCTTTCTTT. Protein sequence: CASSVALEAEAFF.

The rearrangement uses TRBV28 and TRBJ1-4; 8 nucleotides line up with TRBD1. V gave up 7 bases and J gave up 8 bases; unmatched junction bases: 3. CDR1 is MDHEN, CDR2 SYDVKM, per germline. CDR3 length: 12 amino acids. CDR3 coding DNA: TGTGCCAGCACCACAGGGGGGGAAAAACTGTTTTTT. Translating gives CASTTGGEKLFF.

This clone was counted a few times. The CDR3 spells CASSILGSYGYTF. DNA for the CDR3: TGTGCCAGTAGTATCCTCGGGAGCTATGGCTACACCTTC. The chain has TRBV19 and TRBJ1-2; D is uncertain. The CDR3 is 13 amino acids. Germline CDR1 LNHDA, CDR2 SQIVND (reference sequence). The V and J ends lost 3 bases and 4 bases respectively, with 9 bases between them.

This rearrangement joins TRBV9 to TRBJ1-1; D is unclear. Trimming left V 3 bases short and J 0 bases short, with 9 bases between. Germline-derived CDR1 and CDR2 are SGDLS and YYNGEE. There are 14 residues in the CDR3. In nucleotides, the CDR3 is TGTGCCAGCAGCGATGCCAGGTTGAACACTGAAGCTTTCTTT. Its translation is CASSDARLNTEAFF.

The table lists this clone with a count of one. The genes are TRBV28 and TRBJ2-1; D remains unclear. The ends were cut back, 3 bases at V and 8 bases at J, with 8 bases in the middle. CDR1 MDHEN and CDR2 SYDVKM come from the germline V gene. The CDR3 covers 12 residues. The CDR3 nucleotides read TGTGCCAGCAGTTTGATAGAGGATGAGCAGTTCTTC. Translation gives CASSLIEDEQFF.

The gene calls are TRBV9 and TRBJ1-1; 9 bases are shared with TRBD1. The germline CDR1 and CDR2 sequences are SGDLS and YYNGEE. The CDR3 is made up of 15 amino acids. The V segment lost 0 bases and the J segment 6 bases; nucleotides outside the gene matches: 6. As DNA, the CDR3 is TGTGCCAGCAGCGTAGTTAGGGGGGACAGGGCTGAAGCTTTCTTT. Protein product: CASSVVRGDRAEAFF.

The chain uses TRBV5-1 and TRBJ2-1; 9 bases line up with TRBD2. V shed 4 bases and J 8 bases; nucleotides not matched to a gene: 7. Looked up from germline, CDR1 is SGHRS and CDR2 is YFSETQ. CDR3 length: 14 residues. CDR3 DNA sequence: TGCGCCAGCAGCGCAGCGGGGGGCCTGGATGAGCAGTTCTTC. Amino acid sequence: CASSAAGGLDEQFF.

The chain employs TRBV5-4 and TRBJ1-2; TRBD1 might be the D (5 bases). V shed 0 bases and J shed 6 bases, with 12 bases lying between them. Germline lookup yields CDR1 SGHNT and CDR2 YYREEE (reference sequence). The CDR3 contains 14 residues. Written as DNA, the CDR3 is TGTGCCAGCAGCTTGGGGTCGGCAGGGAATGGCTACACCTTC. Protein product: CASSLGSAGNGYTF.

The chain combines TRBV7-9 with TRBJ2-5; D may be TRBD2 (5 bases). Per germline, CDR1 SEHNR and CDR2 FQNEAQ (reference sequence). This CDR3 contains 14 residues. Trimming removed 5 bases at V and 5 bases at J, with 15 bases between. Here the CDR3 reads CASSPFGIRETQYF. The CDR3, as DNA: TGTGCCAGCAGCCCGTTCGGGATTAGGGAGACCCAGTACTTC.

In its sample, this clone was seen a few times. The CDR3 sequence: CASSTTGDGNTIYF. The CDR3 DNA sequence: TGTGCCAGCTCAACGACGGGTGATGGAAACACCATATATTTT. This chain connects TRBV28 to TRBJ1-3; D is ambiguous. In germline, CDR1 is MDHEN, CDR2 SYDVKM. The ends were cut back, 8 bases at V and 3 bases at J, with 14 bases in the middle. This CDR3 is built from 14 residues.

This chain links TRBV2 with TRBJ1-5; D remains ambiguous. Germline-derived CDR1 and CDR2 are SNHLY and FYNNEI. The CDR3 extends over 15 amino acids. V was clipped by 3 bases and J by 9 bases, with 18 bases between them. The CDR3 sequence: CASSEWGEFEGPQHF. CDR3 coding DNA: TGTGCCAGCAGTGAGTGGGGAGAATTTGAGGGGCCCCAGCATTTT.

In DNA, the CDR3 is TGTGCCAGCAGGTCGGTAGCGGCCGCCTACGAGCAGTACTTC. Encoded protein: CASRSVAAAYEQYF. This chain joins TRBV27 and TRBJ2-7; tentatively, D is TRBD2 (6 bases). The V end was cut by 6 bases, the J end by 2 bases, with 14 bases between. The CDR3 length is 14 residues. CDR1 MNHEY and CDR2 SMNVEV come from the germline V gene (reference sequence).

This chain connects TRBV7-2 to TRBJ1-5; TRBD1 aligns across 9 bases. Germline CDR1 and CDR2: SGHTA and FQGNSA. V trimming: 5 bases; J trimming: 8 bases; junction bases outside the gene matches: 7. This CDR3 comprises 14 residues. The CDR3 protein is CASSLLGQGEPQHF. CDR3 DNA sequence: TGTGCCAGCAGCCTTTTGGGACAGGGAGAGCCCCAGCATTTT.

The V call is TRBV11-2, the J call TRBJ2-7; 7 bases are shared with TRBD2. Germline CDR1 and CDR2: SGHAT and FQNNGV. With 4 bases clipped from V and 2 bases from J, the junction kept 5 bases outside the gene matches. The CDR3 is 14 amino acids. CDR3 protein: CASSYGGSAYEQYF. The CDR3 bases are TGTGCCAGCAGCTACGGCGGGAGTGCCTACGAGCAGTACTTC. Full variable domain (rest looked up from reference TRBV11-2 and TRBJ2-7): EAGVAQSPRYKIIEKRQSVAFWCNPISGHATLYWYQQILGQGPKLLIQFQNNGVVDDSQLPKDRFSAERLKGVDSTLKIQPAKLEDSAVYLCASSYGGSAYEQYFGPGTRLTVT.